These 29 T cell receptor beta chains were sequenced from one sample in a study of blood T cell repertoires in COVID-19. Assay used: immunoSEQ multiplex PCR; TCRdb lists only in-frame clones, some missing. The repertoire holds some 68,000 clones, with nearly 90% as singletons. The sample comprised peripheral blood. The receptors were gathered from a woman aged 45-59 years with COVID-19, enrolled during active disease.

Concerning this clone itself: The same CDR3 is also encoded by other DNA sequences in this sample. The chain couples TRBV4-1 to TRBJ2-3; 11 bases are a match to TRBD2. Trimming cost V 0 bases and J 6 bases; bases outside gene matches: 8. This CDR3 contains 17 residues. Germline V gene lookup returns CDR1 MGHRA and CDR2 YSYEKL. The CDR3 is CASSQETSGNRADTQYF. The CDR3 nucleotides read TGCGCCAGCAGCCAAGAGACTAGCGGGAATCGGGCTGATACGCAGTATTTT.

CDR3 DNA: TGTGCCTGGAGTGTAATAACTAGCGGACGAGCAGATACGCAGTATTTT. Translated, it gives CAWSVITSGRADTQYF. This rearrangement joins TRBV30 to TRBJ2-3, with TRBD2 matching over 8 bases. CDR1 is GTSNPN and CDR2 is SVGIG in the germline V gene (reference sequence). The CDR3 runs 16 residues. Losses at the gene ends were 0 bases for V and 4 bases for J; bases not matched to a gene: 9.

This chain joins TRBV6-5 and TRBJ1-5; D not certain. V lost 6 bases and J lost 6, with 9 bases in between. The CDR3 is 12 amino acids. Germline V CDR1 and CDR2: MNHEY, SVGAGI. CDR3 in DNA: TGTGCCAGCAGCCTGACGGGTCAGCCCCAGCATTTT. It codes for CASSLTGQPQHF.

The chain is built from TRBV9 and TRBJ2-1; TRBD2 matches 8 bases. Germline lookup yields CDR1 SGDLS and CDR2 YYNGEE. The CDR3 loop spans 14 amino acids. With V trimmed by 2 bases and J by 10 bases, 8 bases remained unmatched. This CDR3 is CASSVSGDPQEQFF. DNA for the CDR3: TGTGCCAGCAGCGTTAGCGGGGACCCTCAGGAGCAGTTCTTC.

The chain is built from TRBV5-6 and TRBJ2-1, with 8 bases fitting TRBD2. The length of the CDR3 is 16 residues. V shed 0 bases, J shed 4 bases, and the junction held 6 bases outside the gene matches. The germline V gene encodes CDR1 SGHDT and CDR2 YYEEEE. The CDR3 sequence is CASSLAGTSKYNEQFF. DNA of the CDR3: TGTGCCAGCAGCTTGGCCGGGACTAGTAAGTACAATGAGCAGTTCTTC.

The V gene is TRBV6-5, the J gene TRBJ2-7; D is possibly TRBD2 (6 bases). With 6 bases removed from V and 6 bases from J, the gap between germline ends came to 15 bases. In germline, CDR1 is MNHEY, CDR2 SVGAGI. The CDR3 length is 13 residues. Here the CDR3 reads CASSLTRYGEQYF. CDR3 nucleotides: TGTGCCAGCAGCCTGACTAGATACGGCGAGCAGTACTTC.

V and J are TRBV11-3 and TRBJ1-2; possible D gene TRBD1, 6 bases. The CDR3 is 13 residues long. CDR1 is SGHNT, CDR2 YENEEA, per germline. V lost 2 bases to trimming and J lost 7 bases, with 11 bases between them. Here the CDR3 reads CASSLMDSRGYTF. In nucleotides, the CDR3 is TGTGCCAGCAGCTTAATGGACAGTCGTGGCTACACCTTC. Supplemented by reference TRBV11-3 and TRBJ1-2, the full variable domain reads EAGVVQSPRYKIIEKKQPVAFWCNPISGHNTLYWYLQNLGQGPELLIRYENEEAVDDSQLPKDRFSAERLKGVDSTLKIQPAELGDSAVYLCASSLMDSRGYTFGSGTRLTVV.

The genes are TRBV28 and TRBJ1-2; D ambiguous. Trimming shortened V by 8 bases and J by 1 base, and 5 bases separated the two germline ends. The CDR3 runs to 11 residues. CDR1 and CDR2 (germline): MDHEN, SYDVKM. Here the CDR3 reads CASGLNYGYTF. The CDR3 nucleotides are TGTGCCAGCGGCCTTAACTATGGCTACACCTTC.

This clone has more than one count but fewer than ten. Other DNA sequences within the sample encode an identical CDR3. The rearrangement uses TRBV7-6 and TRBJ2-7; 7 nucleotides align to TRBD2. The ends lost 0 bases at V and 3 bases at J; junction bases unmatched: 5. This CDR3 contains 15 residues. The germline CDR1 and CDR2 sequences are SGHVS and FNYEAQ. CDR3 in DNA: TGTGCCAGCAGCTTAGCAGGTAGCGGGTTCTACGAGCAGTACTTC. As protein: CASSLAGSGFYEQYF.

The chain recombines TRBV19 with TRBJ2-7; 8 nucleotides align to TRBD1. The CDR3 extends over 17 amino acids. From germline, CDR1 is LNHDA and CDR2 SQIVND (reference sequence). V was pared by 3 bases and J by 2 bases, with 12 bases of the junction left unmatched. The CDR3, as DNA: TGTGCCAGTAGTATGAGCGGTTCGGGACAGGTACCCTACGAGCAGTACTTC. Translating gives CASSMSGSGQVPYEQYF.

The chain links TRBV5-1 to TRBJ2-3; TRBD2 is a possible D gene (5 bases). Germline lookup yields CDR1 SGHRS and CDR2 YFSETQ. The CDR3 has 13 amino acids. Trimming took off 3 bases at V and 4 bases at J, with 9 bases between the two ends. The CDR3 loop reads CASSSVASDTQYF. The CDR3 nucleotides read TGCGCCAGCAGCTCCGTAGCGTCAGATACGCAGTATTTT.

The rearrangement links TRBV30 to TRBJ2-5; no clear D. The CDR3 covers 13 residues. Germline loops: CDR1 GTSNPN, CDR2 SVGIG (reference sequence). The V gene lost 1 base and the J gene lost 2 bases, with 8 bases spanning the gap. This chain's CDR3 is CAWSGQSQETQYF. The CDR3 region has the DNA TGTGCCTGGAGTGGGCAGTCACAAGAGACCCAGTACTTC. Drawing the rest from reference TRBV30 and TRBJ2-5, the complete variable domain is SQTIHQWPATLVQPVGSPLSLECTVEGTSNPNLYWYRQAAGRGLQLLFYSVGIGQISSEVPQNLSASRPQDRQFILSSKKLLLSDSGFYLCAWSGQSQETQYFGPGTRLLVL.

The V and J genes are TRBV4-3 and TRBJ2-3, with D tentatively TRBD2 (5 bases). V was pared by 0 bases and J by 0 bases, with 10 bases between. This CDR3 is 16 amino acids long. Germline V lookup: CDR1 LGHNA, CDR2 YSLEER. The CDR3 coding sequence is TGCGCCAGCAGCCAAGAGGAGCGGAGCAGCACAGATACGCAGTATTTT. Translating it yields CASSQEERSSTDTQYF.

V and J are TRBV27 and TRBJ1-1; D possibly corresponds to TRBD1 (5 bases). Trimming removed 5 bases at V and 0 bases at J, with 13 bases between. Per the germline V gene, CDR1 is MNHEY and CDR2 is SMNVEV (reference sequence). The CDR3 has 15 amino acids. The DNA for the CDR3 is TGTGCCAGCAGTCGGGCCAAGGGGTTGAACACTGAAGCTTTCTTT. Residues: CASSRAKGLNTEAFF.

The J gene is TRBJ2-1, the V gene TRBV3-1 (or the pseudogene TRBV3-2), with D perhaps matching TRBD2 (5 bases). Germline CDR1 is LGHDT and CDR2 is YNNKEL (reference sequence). The length of the CDR3 is 13 residues. The V gene lost 4 bases and the J gene lost 15 bases, with 19 bases spanning the gap. The CDR3 sequence: CASSPSSPNEMFF. CDR3 nucleotide sequence: TGTGCCAGCAGCCCTAGCAGCCCCAATGAAATGTTCTTC.

The chain links TRBV6-2 or TRBV6-3 to TRBJ2-2; no reliable D call. The length of the CDR3 is 12 residues. The germline gives CDR1 MNHEY, CDR2 SVGEGT. V gave up 5 bases and J gave up 9 bases, with 10 bases separating them. The CDR3 reads CASSQALRELFF. The CDR3 region has the DNA TGTGCCAGCAGTCAAGCCCTACGGGAGCTGTTTTTT.

The CDR3 nucleotides are TGTGCCAGCAGCTCAACAGGGTTCCCCCTCCACTTT. Translation: CASSSTGFPLHF. This chain uses TRBV3-1 (or the pseudogene TRBV3-2) with TRBJ1-6, with a possible D match to TRBD1 (6 bases). CDR1 LGHDT and CDR2 YNNKEL come from the germline V gene (reference sequence). With 5 bases removed from V and 13 bases from J, the gap between germline ends came to 12 bases. There are 12 residues in the CDR3.

J is TRBJ2-2 and V is TRBV12-3 or TRBV12-4; no reliable D call. The CDR3 has 12 amino acids. The germline V and J ends were trimmed by 6 bases and 5 bases, with 7 bases remaining between them. In DNA form, the CDR3 reads TGTGCCAGCAGGGAGTTGACCGGGGAGCTGTTTTTT. This encodes CASRELTGELFF.

The V call is TRBV12-3 or TRBV12-4, the J call TRBJ1-5; possible D gene TRBD1, 5 bases. This CDR3 has 13 amino acids. Between the trimmed V and J ends, which lost 6 bases and 10 bases, there was a span of 16 bases. CDR3 residues: CASSRGQKAPQHF. The CDR3 nucleotides are TGTGCCAGCAGCCGAGGACAAAAAGCACCCCAGCATTTT.

This clone was seen just once. The chain couples TRBV5-4 to TRBJ1-2; no clear D. Per germline, CDR1 SGHNT and CDR2 YYREEE (reference sequence). CDR3 length: 12 amino acids. Trimming took off 5 bases at V and 8 bases at J, with 13 bases between the two ends. The CDR3 DNA follows: TGTGCCAGCAGGCCTAACGGGGTCGGCTACACCTTC. Its translation is CASRPNGVGYTF.

CDR3 nucleotide sequence: TGTGCCAGCAGCGTAGCGGCCGGGAGAGAGGGGTGGAACATTCAGTACTTC. Translated, it gives CASSVAAGREGWNIQYF. The chain joins TRBV9 to TRBJ2-4, with D perhaps matching TRBD2 (6 bases). The CDR3 is 17 amino acids. V lost 0 bases and J lost 7, with 20 bases in between. Germline CDR1 SGDLS, CDR2 YYNGEE.

CDR3 amino acids: CASSFSSAWEGTQYF. The CDR3 region has the DNA TGTGCCAGCAGCTTTAGTTCGGCCTGGGAGGGGACCCAGTACTTC. This rearrangement joins TRBV7-2 to TRBJ2-5, with TRBD2 matching 7 bases. Germline assignment: CDR1 SGHTA and CDR2 FQGNSA. The CDR3 is 15 amino acids. J gave up 7 bases and V 3 bases, and 11 bases lay outside the gene matches.

J is TRBJ2-3 and V is TRBV24-1; 14 nucleotides align to TRBD2. Germline CDR1 is KGHDR and CDR2 is SFDVKD. The CDR3 runs to 17 residues. Losses at the gene ends were 3 bases for V and 7 bases for J; bases not matched to a gene: 8. CDR3 nucleotide sequence: TGTGCCACCAGTGATAGCGGGACTAGCGGGAGACTTCATACGCAGTATTTT. Translation gives CATSDSGTSGRLHTQYF.

The gene calls are TRBV5-4 and TRBJ2-1; 16 bases map to TRBD2. V gave up 3 bases and J gave up 5 bases; unmatched junction bases: 2. Looked up from germline, CDR1 is SGHNT and CDR2 is YYREEE (reference sequence). This CDR3 contains 16 residues. CDR3 in DNA: TGTGCCAGCAGCTCGGGGACTAGCGGGAGGGACAATGAGCAGTTCTTC. Its protein is CASSSGTSGRDNEQFF.

The chain combines TRBV5-4 with TRBJ2-5; no clear D gene. V lost 2 bases and J 0 bases, leaving 11 bases between the germline ends. The CDR3 length is 15 residues. CDR1 and CDR2 (germline): SGHNT, YYREEE (reference sequence). For the CDR3, the DNA is TGTGCCAGCAGCTTAAAGTCTGAGTACCAAGAGACCCAGTACTTC. It specifies CASSLKSEYQETQYF.

The V gene is TRBV28, the J gene TRBJ1-6, with D possibly TRBD1 on 5 matching bases. CDR1 and CDR2 from the germline V gene are MDHEN and SYDVKM. The ends were cut back, 6 bases at V and 7 bases at J, with 16 bases in the middle. This CDR3 comprises 15 residues. CDR3 amino acids: CASRDGLGANSPLHF. CDR3 nucleotide sequence: TGTGCCAGCAGGGACGGGCTAGGGGCGAATTCACCCCTCCACTTT.

The chain uses TRBV12-5 and TRBJ2-3, with 13 bases aligning to TRBD2. Germline CDR1 is LGHNT and CDR2 is FRNRAP. The CDR3 has 18 residues. Losses at the gene ends were 3 bases for V and 0 bases for J; bases not matched to a gene: 6. The CDR3 spells CASGFWGLAGWSTDTQYF. In DNA, the CDR3 is TGTGCTAGTGGTTTTTGGGGACTAGCGGGATGGAGCACAGATACGCAGTATTTT.

The chain couples TRBV7-2 to TRBJ2-1, with 11 bases lining up with TRBD2. The V gene end was trimmed by 1 base and the J gene end by 0 bases; junction bases not matched to a gene: 8. The CDR3 sequence is 19 residues long. CDR1 is SGHTA and CDR2 is FQGNSA in the germline V gene. For the CDR3, the DNA is TGTGCCAGCAGCTTAGTGGGACTAGCGGTCCTGAGCTCCTACAATGAGCAGTTCTTC. It translates to CASSLVGLAVLSSYNEQFF.

This clone was found a few times. The V call is TRBV28, the J call TRBJ1-5; possibly TRBD1 for D (6 bases). The V end lost 5 bases, the J end lost 3 bases, and 17 bases lay between the germline ends. Germline V gene lookup returns CDR1 MDHEN and CDR2 SYDVKM. The CDR3 sequence is 16 residues long. CDR3 amino acids: CASSGPGGAVNQPQHF. For the CDR3, the DNA is TGTGCCAGCAGTGGCCCCGGGGGGGCGGTCAATCAGCCCCAGCATTTT.